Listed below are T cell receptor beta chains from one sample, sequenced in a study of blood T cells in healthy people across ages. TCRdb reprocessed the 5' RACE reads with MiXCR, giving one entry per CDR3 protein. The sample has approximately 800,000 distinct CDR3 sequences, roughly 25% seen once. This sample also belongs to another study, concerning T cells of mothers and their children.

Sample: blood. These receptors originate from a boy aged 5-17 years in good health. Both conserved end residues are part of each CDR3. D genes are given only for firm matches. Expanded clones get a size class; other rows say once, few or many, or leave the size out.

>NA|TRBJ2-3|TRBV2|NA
TGTGCCAGCAAGGGGGGCGTAGATACGCAGTATTTT
CASKGGVDTQYF
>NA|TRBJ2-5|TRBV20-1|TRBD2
TGCAGTGCTTACAGCGGGGGGTCCAATCGCCAAGAGACCCAGTACTTC
CSAYSGGSNRQETQYF
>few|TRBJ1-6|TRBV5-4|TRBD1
TGTGCCAGCAGCCAGCGGGACAGGGTACCAAATTCACCCCTCCACTTT
CASSQRDRVPNSPLHF
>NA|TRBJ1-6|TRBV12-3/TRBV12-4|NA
TGTGCCAGCTCCCCCCGCGGGGTACCCAATTCACCCCTCCACTTT
CASSPRGVPNSPLHF
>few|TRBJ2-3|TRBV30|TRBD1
TGTGCCGGTGACAGGGGCACCTACACAGATACGCAGTATTTT
CAGDRGTYTDTQYF
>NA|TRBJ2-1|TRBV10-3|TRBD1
TGTGCCATCAGTTCTGGACAGGGATTTATTGAGCAGTTCTTC
CAISSGQGFIEQFF
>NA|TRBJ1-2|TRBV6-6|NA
TGTGCCAGCAGTTACTCGATTTCCAGGTTCTATGGCTACACCTTC
CASSYSISRFYGYTF
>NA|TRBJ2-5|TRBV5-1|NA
TGCGCCAGCAGCTTGGAGATGGGGACCCAGTACTTC
CASSLEMGTQYF
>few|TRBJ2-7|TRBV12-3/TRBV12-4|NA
TGTGCCAGCAGCGCGACTATTAGCTCCTACGAGCAGTACTTC
CASSATISSYEQYF
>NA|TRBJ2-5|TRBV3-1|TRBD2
TGTGCCAGCAGGTTTAGCGGGGGAGGAGAGACCCAGTACTTC
CASRFSGGGETQYF
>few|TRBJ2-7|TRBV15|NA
TGTGCCACCAGCAGAGAGGGGGTAAACGAGCAGTACTTC
CATSREGVNEQYF
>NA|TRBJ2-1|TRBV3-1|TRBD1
TGTGCCAGCAGCCAGCCCCTGGGACAGAGCTCCTACAATGAGCAGTTCTTC
CASSQPLGQSSYNEQFF
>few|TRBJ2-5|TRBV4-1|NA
TGCGCCAGCAGCCAAGAAGGGGGTATCGCCTATCATCAAGAGACCCAGTACTTC
CASSQEGGIAYHQETQYF
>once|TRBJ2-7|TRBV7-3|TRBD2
TGTGCCACCCGGGGGGGTCGGTTCACCTACGAGCAGTACTTC
CATRGGRFTYEQYF
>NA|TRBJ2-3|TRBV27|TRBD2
TGTGCCAGCAGTTTAATTAGCGGGGCTCCTAGTGATACGCAGTATTTT
CASSLISGAPSDTQYF
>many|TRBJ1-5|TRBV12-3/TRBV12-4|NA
TGTGCCAGCAGCCTCGGGGGGGCAAATCAGCCCCAGCATTTT
CASSLGGANQPQHF
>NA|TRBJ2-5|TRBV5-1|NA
TGCGCCAGCAGCTTGGCCTCCCCAAGGGCAGAGACCCAGTACTTC
CASSLASPRAETQYF
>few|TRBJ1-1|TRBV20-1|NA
TGCAGTGCTAGTATGACCCCGAACACTGAAGCTTTCTTT
CSASMTPNTEAFF
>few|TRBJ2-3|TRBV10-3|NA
TGTGCCATCTCAAAAAGGTCGGACACTTACACAGATACGCAGTATTTT
CAISKRSDTYTDTQYF
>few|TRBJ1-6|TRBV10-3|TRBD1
TGTGCCATCAGTTCTGACAGGGGTTATAATTCACCCCTCCACTTT
CAISSDRGYNSPLHF
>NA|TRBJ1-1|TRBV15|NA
TGTGCCACCAGCGCAGGCGGGGGCACTGAAGCTTTCTTT
CATSAGGGTEAFF
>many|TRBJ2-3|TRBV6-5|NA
TGTGCCAGCAGTTACTCAGGAGGGGGTGGGGATACGCAGTATTTT
CASSYSGGGGDTQYF
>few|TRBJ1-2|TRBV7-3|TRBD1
TGTGCCAGCAGCCTCAGGGGGGGGTCGGGTTATGGCTACACCTTC
CASSLRGGSGYGYTF
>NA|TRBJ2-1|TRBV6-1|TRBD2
TGTGCCAGCAGTGAAATAGCGGGGAATGAGCAGTTCTTC
CASSEIAGNEQFF
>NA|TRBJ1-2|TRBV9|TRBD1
TGTGCCAGCAGCTTCAACTTCGGACAGGGCGGGGGCTACACCTTC
CASSFNFGQGGGYTF
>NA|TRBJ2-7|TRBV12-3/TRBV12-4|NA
TGTGCCAGCAGTTTACAGATAACCTACGAGCAGTACTTC
CASSLQITYEQYF
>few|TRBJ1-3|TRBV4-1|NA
TGCGCCAGCAGCCAAGATCGTTGGCAGGGTGGAAACACCATATATTTT
CASSQDRWQGGNTIYF
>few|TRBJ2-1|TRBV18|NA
TGTGCCAGCTCAGAGGCCGGGGGCAATGAGCAGTTCTTC
CASSEAGGNEQFF
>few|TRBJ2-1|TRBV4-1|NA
TGCGCCAGCAGCCAAGGGTCCGGGCCCCACAATGAGCAGTTCTTC
CASSQGSGPHNEQFF
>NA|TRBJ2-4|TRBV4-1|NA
TGCGCCAGCAGCCAACCGGGTTCTTCTGGTCAGTACTTC
CASSQPGSSGQYF
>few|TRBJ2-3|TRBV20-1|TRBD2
TGCAGTGCTAGAGATTCGGCTAGCGGGTTTGCAGATACGCAGTATTTT
CSARDSASGFADTQYF
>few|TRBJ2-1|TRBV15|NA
TGTGCCACCAGCAGGAGGCGCGTGGTCAATGAGCAGTTCTTC
CATSRRRVVNEQFF
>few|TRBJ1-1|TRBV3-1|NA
TGTGCCAGCAGCCAAGATGGGAACACTGAAGCTTTCTTT
CASSQDGNTEAFF
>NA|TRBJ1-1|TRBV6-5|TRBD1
TGTGCCAGCAGTTACGTGACAGGGTACGGAGCTTTCTTT
CASSYVTGYGAFF
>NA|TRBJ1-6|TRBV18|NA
TGTGCCAGCTCACCACCGGTTGGAACCCTCCACTTT
CASSPPVGTLHF
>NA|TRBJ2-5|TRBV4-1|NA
TGCGCCAGCAGCCAAGATAAGATGAGGGCCGGTGAAGAGACCCAGTACTTC
CASSQDKMRAGEETQYF
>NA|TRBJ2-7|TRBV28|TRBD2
TGTGCCAGCAGTTTAGACCGACTGCGGGGGAACTACGAGCAGTACTTC
CASSLDRLRGNYEQYF
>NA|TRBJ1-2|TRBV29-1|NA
TGCAGCGTACCTGAGGGCGGGTGGTATAACTATGGCTACACCTTC
CSVPEGGWYNYGYTF
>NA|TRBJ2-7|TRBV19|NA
TGTGCCAGTAAAGGGGCCAACTACGAGCAGTACTTC
CASKGANYEQYF
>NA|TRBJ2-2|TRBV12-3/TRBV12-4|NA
TGTGCCAGCAGTTCTGGCGATCCCCCCGGGGAGCTGTTTTTT
CASSSGDPPGELFF
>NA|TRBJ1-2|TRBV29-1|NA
TGCAGCGTCGGCGTGACCGGGAGGGACTATGGCTACACCTTC
CSVGVTGRDYGYTF